Presented here are 24 T cell receptor beta chains from one specimen sequenced in a study of Ad26.COV2.S vaccination and SARS-CoV-2 variants (dated by TCRdb to about 2021). The receptor library was made with the immunoSEQ multiplex PCR assay. The clones in this table, taken by TCRdb from immuneACCESS, are in-frame only. Not every clone is retained; where verified, under half of the shortfall comes from an unresolved V gene, and the cause of the rest is unknown. This sample holds roughly 400,000 clones; approximately 91% were observed only once. The ten largest clones represent 1.9% of the sample. This sample's treatment or condition label indicates: some 20 received Ad26.COV2.S at low or high dose, single or two shots; 5 received placebo; per-sample allocation not given. Repertoires of vaccine and placebo recipients were sequenced from samples collected on day 63 after the first injection. This sample comprised peripheral blood, obtained in a trial of Ad26.COV2.S vaccine versus placebo. The source is a person between 18 and 65 years old who received the Ad26.COV2.S COVID-19 vaccine or a placebo.

The CDR3 sequence: CASSQGQGAANEKLFF. CDR3 bases: TGTGCCAGCAGCCAAGGACAGGGGGCGGCTAATGAAAAACTGTTTTTT. The chain uses TRBV3-1 (or the pseudogene TRBV3-2) and TRBJ1-4, with TRBD1 matching 10 bases. This CDR3 is 16 amino acids long. CDR1 is LGHDT and CDR2 is YNNKEL in the germline V gene (reference sequence). The ends lost 1 base at V and 3 bases at J; junction bases unmatched: 2.

The chain is built from TRBV11-2 and TRBJ2-5; D is perhaps TRBD2 (6 bases). The CDR3 spans 15 residues. CDR1 is SGHAT, CDR2 FQNNGV, per germline. Trimming removed 0 bases from V and 7 bases from J, with 15 bases in between. The CDR3 nucleotides are TGTGCCAGCAGCTTAGAGGGGGGTCCGGTGGGGACCCAGTACTTC. This gives the protein CASSLEGGPVGTQYF.

This clone was seen more than once but under ten times. The chain has TRBV6-5 and TRBJ2-7; 10 bases are a match to TRBD2. The germline CDR1 and CDR2 sequences are MNHEY and SVGAGI. The CDR3 spans 15 residues. Trimming removed 2 bases from V and 3 bases from J; junction bases left unmatched: 4. CDR3 nucleotides: TGTGCCAGCAGTTACCAGCGGGAGGGCCACTACGAGCAGTACTTC. The encoded protein is CASSYQREGHYEQYF.

This clone showed up just once. This chain joins TRBV10-3 and TRBJ1-6; D ambiguous. Between the trimmed V and J ends, which lost 4 bases and 8 bases, there was a span of 15 bases. The CDR3 has 15 amino acids. The V gene's germline CDR1 is ENHRY and CDR2 SYGVKD. The CDR3 bases are TGTGCCATCAGTGGACGGCAGTCCCAGGATTCACCCCTCCACTTT. Translating gives CAISGRQSQDSPLHF.

The chain joins TRBV5-6 to TRBJ2-7, with 11 bases fitting TRBD1. Looked up from germline, CDR1 is SGHDT and CDR2 is YYEEEE. CDR3 length equals 16 residues. Trimming cost V 3 bases and J 0 bases; bases outside gene matches: 5. The CDR3 coding sequence is TGTGCCAGCAGCTGGGGGACAGGGGGAAGCTCCTACGAGCAGTACTTC. This translates into CASSWGTGGSSYEQYF.

The chain uses TRBV7-3 and TRBJ2-2; 11 bases match TRBD2. Germline-derived CDR1 and CDR2 are SGHTA and FQGTGA. Trimming removed 5 bases from V and 2 bases from J; junction bases left unmatched: 4. The CDR3 has 16 residues. The CDR3 bases are TGTGCCAGCAGCAAAACTAGCGGGGGAAACACCGGGGAGCTGTTTTTT. Its protein product is CASSKTSGGNTGELFF.

This chain joins TRBV28 and TRBJ2-1, with a possible D match to TRBD1 (6 bases). The germline V and J ends were trimmed by 5 bases and 6 bases, with 14 bases remaining between them. From germline, CDR1 is MDHEN and CDR2 SYDVKM. The CDR3 has 14 residues. The CDR3 DNA is TGTGCCAGCAGTCCCCGGACAGAAAGCAATGAGCAGTTCTTC. Translated, it gives CASSPRTESNEQFF.

The V gene is TRBV11-2, the J gene TRBJ2-3; TRBD2 matches at 11 bases. This CDR3 is 16 amino acids long. V trimming: 6 bases; J trimming: 3 bases; junction bases outside the gene matches: 8. Looked up from germline, CDR1 is SGHAT and CDR2 is FQNNGV. The chain's CDR3 is CASRVIAGGLTDTQYF. CDR3 sequence (DNA): TGTGCCAGCAGAGTAATAGCGGGAGGGCTTACAGATACGCAGTATTTT.

The chain uses TRBV4-2 and TRBJ2-5; D is possibly TRBD2 (6 bases). V dropped 0 bases and J dropped 7 bases, with 12 bases sitting between them. Germline lookup yields CDR1 LGHNA and CDR2 YNFKEQ. The CDR3 is 14 residues long. CDR3 sequence reads: CASSQDLEGRTQYF. The CDR3 region has the DNA TGTGCCAGCAGCCAAGATCTGGAGGGAAGGACCCAGTACTTC.

By sample fraction, this clone is medium-sized. The gene calls are TRBV5-1 and TRBJ1-1; D uncertain. CDR3 size: 11 residues. CDR1 and CDR2 from the germline V gene are SGHRS and YFSETQ. V was shortened by 2 bases and J by 10 bases, with 9 bases between the two germline ends. The CDR3 DNA follows: TGCGCCAGCAGCTTTGGCAGGCTAGCTTTCTTT. Translated: CASSFGRLAFF.

In its sample, this clone was seen a few times. V gene TRBV18 combines with J gene TRBJ2-5; TRBD2 agrees at 11 bases. This CDR3 has 16 amino acids. Germline assignment: CDR1 KGHSH and CDR2 LQKENI. The V segment lost 4 bases and the J segment 3 bases; nucleotides outside the gene matches: 7. The CDR3 sequence: CASSRELAGVEETQYF. CDR3 coding DNA: TGTGCCAGCTCACGGGAACTAGCGGGAGTAGAAGAGACCCAGTACTTC.

This sequence joins TRBV21-1 and TRBJ2-4; the tabulated D call, TRBD1, remains unverified against the DNA. TRBV21-1 is a pseudogene locus. The CDR3 length is 14 residues. The CDR3 here is CAKGGVVAKNIQYF. The CDR3 DNA follows: TGTGCCAAAGGGGGCGTGGTGGCCAAAAACATTCAGTACTTC.

The chain joins TRBV6-1 to TRBJ2-3; D is uncertain. The V end lost 1 base, the J end lost 6 bases, and 11 bases lay between the germline ends. This CDR3 has 14 amino acids. Germline lookup yields CDR1 MNHNS and CDR2 SASEGT. CDR3 sequence reads: CASSEGQAPDTQYF. The CDR3 DNA follows: TGTGCCAGCAGTGAAGGTCAAGCCCCGGATACGCAGTATTTT.

The chain combines TRBV12-5 with TRBJ2-2; possible D gene TRBD1, 6 bases. Trimming cost V 2 bases and J 7 bases, with 14 bases left between them. The CDR3 contains 15 residues. Per the germline V gene, CDR1 is LGHNT and CDR2 is FRNRAP. CDR3 sequence reads: CASGLPQGISGELFF. In DNA, the CDR3 is TGTGCTAGTGGTTTGCCACAGGGAATCAGCGGGGAGCTGTTTTTT.

The chain has TRBV5-1 and TRBJ1-5; no firm D call. Trimming took off 5 bases at V and 5 bases at J, with 17 bases between the two ends. CDR1 and CDR2 from the germline V gene are SGHRS and YFSETQ. This CDR3 spans 15 amino acids. The CDR3 loop is CASSQSGRVDQPQHF. CDR3 bases: TGCGCCAGCAGTCAGTCCGGGCGGGTGGATCAGCCCCAGCATTTT.

The rearrangement links TRBV9 to TRBJ2-3, with 8 positions matching TRBD1. The CDR3 consists of 15 residues. The V gene end was trimmed by 1 base and the J gene end by 4 bases; junction bases not matched to a gene: 5. Looked up from germline, CDR1 is SGDLS and CDR2 is YYNGEE. The CDR3: CASSVSGQGADTQYF. The CDR3 DNA reads as TGTGCCAGCAGCGTATCTGGACAGGGCGCAGATACGCAGTATTTT. Full variable domain (rest looked up from reference TRBV9 and TRBJ2-3): DSGVTQTPKHLITATGQRVTLRCSPRSGDLSVYWYQQSLDQGLQFLIQYYNGEERAKGNILERFSAQQFPDLHSELNLSSLELGDSALYFCASSVSGQGADTQYFGPGTRLTVL.

The chain recombines TRBV12-3 or TRBV12-4 with TRBJ2-2; possibly TRBD1 for D (5 bases). The CDR3 sequence is 13 residues long. The V gene lost 0 bases and the J gene lost 6 bases, with 5 bases spanning the gap. Here the CDR3 reads CASSLAGPGELFF. The CDR3 coding sequence is TGTGCCAGCAGTTTAGCGGGGCCCGGGGAGCTGTTTTTT.

V is TRBV28 and J is TRBJ1-4, with D possibly matching TRBD1 (5 bases). The length of the CDR3 is 13 residues. Trimming shortened V by 6 bases and J by 4 bases, and 9 bases separated the two germline ends. Per germline, CDR1 MDHEN and CDR2 SYDVKM. This CDR3 is CASRSGFNEKLFF. Written as DNA, the CDR3 is TGTGCCAGCAGGTCAGGGTTTAATGAAAAACTGTTTTTT.

CDR3 coding DNA: TGTGCCATCAGTGCCGGCAGGAGCAATCAGCCCCAGCATTTT. As protein: CAISAGRSNQPQHF. The chain recombines TRBV10-3 with TRBJ1-5; D unclear. This CDR3 region has 14 residues. Germline V lookup: CDR1 ENHRY, CDR2 SYGVKD. Trimming cost V 4 bases and J 1 base, with 8 bases left between them.

In the case of this clone: This specimen includes other DNA sequences encoding the same CDR3. This chain connects TRBV28 to TRBJ2-7, with 12 nucleotides matching TRBD1. Germline CDR1 is MDHEN and CDR2 is SYDVKM. V shed 6 bases and J 5 bases; nucleotides not matched to a gene: 5. The CDR3 totals 14 residues. The DNA for the CDR3 is TGTGCCAGCAGCTCCGGGACAGGGGGCAACGAGCAGTACTTC. This codes for CASSSGTGGNEQYF.

The J gene is TRBJ2-6, the V gene TRBV4-3, with D possibly being TRBD2 (5 bases). Trimming stripped 1 base from V and 2 bases from J, with 9 bases between. This CDR3 spans 16 amino acids. Germline values: CDR1 LGHNA, CDR2 YSLEER. The CDR3 loop is CASSQGRETGANVLTF. The CDR3 coding sequence is TGCGCCAGCAGCCAAGGAAGGGAGACTGGGGCCAACGTCCTGACTTTC.

This clone appeared a few times. The chain combines TRBV4-1 with TRBJ1-4; the match to TRBD1 covers 7 bases. Germline V gene lookup returns CDR1 MGHRA and CDR2 YSYEKL. The V gene end was trimmed by 0 bases and the J gene end by 11 bases; junction bases not matched to a gene: 12. CDR3 length: 16 amino acids. The CDR3 nucleotides are TGCGCCAGCAGCCAAGAAGAGCAACAGGGGCGAGGGAAACTGTTTTTT. Translated: CASSQEEQQGRGKLFF.

This rearrangement joins TRBV10-1 to TRBJ2-3; 9 bases line up with TRBD2. The CDR3 covers 15 residues. V was clipped by 2 bases and J by 6 bases; unmatched bases: 6. In germline, CDR1 is WNHNN, CDR2 SYGVQD (reference sequence). The CDR3 DNA sequence: TGCGCCAGCAGTGAGGCGTTTGCGGGAGGGGATACGCAGTATTTT. Its translation: CASSEAFAGGDTQYF.

In nucleotides, the CDR3 is TGTGCCAGCAGCTCGGCGGAACTAGCGGGAGTGGAGACCCAGTACTTC. Its protein is CASSSAELAGVETQYF. This sequence joins TRBV5-4 and TRBJ2-5; 11 bases match TRBD2. Germline values: CDR1 SGHNT, CDR2 YYREEE (reference sequence). V dropped 3 bases and J dropped 5; count of bases not matched to a gene: 9. CDR3 length: 16 residues.